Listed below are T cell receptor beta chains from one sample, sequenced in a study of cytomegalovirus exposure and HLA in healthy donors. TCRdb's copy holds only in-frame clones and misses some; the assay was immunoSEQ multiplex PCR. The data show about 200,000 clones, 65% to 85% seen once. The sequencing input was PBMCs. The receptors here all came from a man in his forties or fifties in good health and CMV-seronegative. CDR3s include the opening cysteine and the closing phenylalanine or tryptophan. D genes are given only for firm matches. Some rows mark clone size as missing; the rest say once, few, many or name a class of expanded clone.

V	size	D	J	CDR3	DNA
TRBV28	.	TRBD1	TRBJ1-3	CASRRPRGTGERNTIYF	TGTGCCAGCAGACGCCCTCGGGGGACAGGGGAAAGAAACACCATATATTTT
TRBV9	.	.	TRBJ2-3	CASSVASSTDTQYF	TGTGCCAGCAGCGTAGCGTCTAGCACAGATACGCAGTATTTT
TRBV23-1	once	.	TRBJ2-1	CASSQSNDRGNSANEQFF	TGCGCCAGCAGTCAATCGAATGATCGAGGTAATTCAGCCAATGAGCAGTTCTTC
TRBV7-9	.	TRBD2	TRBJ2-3	CASSRPGTSLDTQYF	TGTGCCAGCAGCCGACCCGGGACTAGCTTGGATACGCAGTATTTT
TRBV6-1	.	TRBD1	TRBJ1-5	CASSSGTGYNQPQHF	TGTGCCAGCAGTTCCGGGACAGGCTACAATCAGCCCCAGCATTTT
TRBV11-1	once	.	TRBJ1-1	CASSLARANTEAFF	TGTGCCAGCAGCTTAGCGCGGGCTAACACTGAAGCTTTCTTT
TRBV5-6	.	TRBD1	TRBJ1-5	CASSHTNDREHQPQHF	TGTGCCAGCAGCCATACTAACGACAGGGAGCATCAGCCCCAGCATTTT
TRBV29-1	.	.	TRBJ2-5	CSVVAGETQYF	TGCAGCGTTGTTGCAGGAGAGACCCAGTACTTC
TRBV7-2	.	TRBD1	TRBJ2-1	CASSSTGKGSDEQFF	TGTGCCAGCAGCTCGACAGGGAAGGGGAGCGATGAGCAGTTCTTC
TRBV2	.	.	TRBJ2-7	CASQENRQYF	TGTGCCAGCCAGGAAAATCGGCAGTACTTC
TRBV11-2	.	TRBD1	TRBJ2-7	CASSLVTGTGSSYEQYF	TGTGCCAGCAGCTTAGTTACCGGGACAGGGAGCTCCTACGAGCAGTACTTC
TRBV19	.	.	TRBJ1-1	CASRVRGGDYTEAFF	TGTGCCAGTAGGGTGCGGGGGGGAGACTACACTGAAGCTTTCTTT
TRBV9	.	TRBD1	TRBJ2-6	CASSVVPAGGSSSGANVLTF	TGTGCCAGCAGCGTAGTTCCGGCAGGGGGCAGTTCATCTGGGGCCAACGTCCTGACTTTC
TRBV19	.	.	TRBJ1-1	CASSIGLSEAFF	TGTGCCAGTAGTATAGGGCTCTCCGAAGCTTTCTTT
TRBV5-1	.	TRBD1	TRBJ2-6	CASSGLGGGDRAYSGANVLTF	TGCGCCAGCAGCGGATTGGGGGGAGGGGACAGGGCCTACTCTGGGGCCAACGTCCTGACTTTC
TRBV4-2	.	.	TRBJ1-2	CASSQESGYLYGYTF	TGTGCCAGCAGCCAAGAATCCGGGTATTTGTATGGCTACACCTTC
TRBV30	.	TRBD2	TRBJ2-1	CAGTSGSLFF	TGTGCCGGGACTAGCGGGAGTTTGTTCTTC
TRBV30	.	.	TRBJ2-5	CAWSVNGRGGETQYF	TGTGCCTGGAGTGTAAATGGCAGAGGAGGAGAGACCCAGTACTTC
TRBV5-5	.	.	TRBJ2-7	CASSYGVMSSYEQYF	TGTGCCAGCAGCTACGGTGTGATGAGCTCCTACGAGCAGTACTTC
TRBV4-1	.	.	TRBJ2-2	CASSQSNTGELFF	TGCGCCAGCAGCCAGAGTAACACCGGGGAGCTGTTTTTT
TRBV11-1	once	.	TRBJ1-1	CASSLTRLSEAFF	TGTGCCAGCAGCCTGACTCGGTTATCTGAAGCTTTCTTT
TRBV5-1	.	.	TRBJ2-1	CASTPTTNRANEQFF	TGCGCCAGCACCCCAACAACAAACAGGGCGAATGAGCAGTTCTTC
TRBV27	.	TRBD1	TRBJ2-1	CASSGGQAKQFF	TGTGCCAGCAGTGGCGGACAGGCCAAGCAGTTCTTC
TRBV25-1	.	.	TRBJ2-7	CASSEPGKDEQYF	TGTGCCAGCAGTGAGCCAGGGAAAGACGAGCAGTACTTC
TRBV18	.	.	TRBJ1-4	CASSQSGNEKLFF	TGTGCCAGCTCACAGTCGGGAAATGAAAAACTGTTTTTT
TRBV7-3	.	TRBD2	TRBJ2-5	CASSPSGTRAETQYF	TGTGCCAGCAGCCCCAGCGGGACTAGGGCAGAGACCCAGTACTTC
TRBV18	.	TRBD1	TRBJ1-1	CASSTGFQGAEAFF	TGTGCCAGCTCCACCGGATTCCAGGGGGCTGAAGCTTTCTTT
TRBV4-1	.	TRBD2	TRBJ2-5	CASSQRTSLGETQYF	TGCGCCAGCAGCCAAAGGACTAGCCTCGGAGAGACCCAGTACTTC
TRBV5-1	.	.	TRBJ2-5	CASTDGQGFQETQYF	TGCGCCAGCACGGATGGGCAGGGTTTCCAAGAGACCCAGTACTTC
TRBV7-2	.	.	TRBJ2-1	CASSLRSGGGKNEQFF	TGTGCCAGCAGCTTAAGGTCCGGAGGAGGGAAGAATGAGCAGTTCTTC
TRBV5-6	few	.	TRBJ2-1	CASSLTLLSVTYNEQFF	TGTGCCAGCAGCTTGACCCTATTGTCGGTTACCTACAATGAGCAGTTCTTC
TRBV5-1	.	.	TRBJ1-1	CASSLEGHPNTEAFF	TGCGCCAGCAGCTTGGAGGGACACCCGAACACTGAAGCTTTCTTT
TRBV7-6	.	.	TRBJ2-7	CASRGHKQPYEQYF	TGTGCCAGCAGAGGACACAAACAACCCTACGAGCAGTACTTC